This T cell receptor (beta chain) derives from a study of breast tumors, draining lymph nodes, adjacent tissues. Samples came from axillary lymph nodes draining the breast cancer. Whole-study results and caveats: Tumors had less TCR diversity than lymph nodes, more than nontumor tissue. Most tumor T cells seemingly derive from lymph node, then expand in tumor. Compared with basal-like, luminal-like tumors shared significantly more repertoire with nontumor tissue. The lymph node origin of tumor T cells was framed as consistent with a hypothesis, not demonstrated.

In germline, CDR1 is SGHTA, CDR2 FQGTGA. Trimming stripped 5 bases from V and 4 bases from J, with 11 bases between. The CDR3 length is 14 residues. Many counts were recorded for this clonotype. Its matching antigen is unknown. Via MiXCR, TCRdb re-called the multiplex PCR reads, giving one row per CDR3 protein. The sample shows around 150,000 distinct CDR3 sequences, under 25% of them seen only once. J is TRBJ2-2 and V is TRBV7-3; D is possibly TRBD1 or TRBD2 (6 bases each). This receptor was identified in a female donor with breast cancer. Some clones in this sample may be carry-over from other donors' samples. The sequenced sample was axillary lymph node tissue. This chain's CDR3 is CASSQGGGTGELFF. The CDR3 DNA sequence: TGTGCCAGCAGCCAAGGGGGAGGCACCGGGGAGCTGTTTTTT.